Listed here is a single T cell receptor beta chain. In germline, CDR1 is GTSNPN, CDR2 SVGIG (reference sequence). The CDR3 is made up of 15 amino acids. The V gene end was trimmed by 2 bases and the J gene end by 0 bases; junction bases not matched to a gene: 6. Per the original methods: Reference gene primer amplification gave nucleated cell count estimates. Method: immunoSEQ multiplex PCR; TCRdb's copy keeps in-frame clones and lacks some. V, J and clone size derive from that table, while D and trimming were established from the DNA sequence. The table records 65,000 to 100,000 clones, about 80% of them present only once. The record originates from a study of blood T cell repertoires in COVID-19. Study-level information: Donors in the United States, Italy and Spain gave samples during acute or convalescent COVID-19. In each case, the material was cDNA or gDNA derived from T cells, B-cell-depleted T cells, or PBMCs.

This receptor was taken from a human donor in a cohort sampled during active COVID-19. The sample consisted of peripheral blood. This sequence joins TRBV30 and TRBJ2-7; 8 bases match TRBD2. In DNA, the CDR3 is TGTGCCTGGAGTATCGGCGGGGGGCTCTCCTACGAGCAGTACTTC. The encoded protein is CAWSIGGGLSYEQYF.